Listed below are T cell receptor beta chains from one sample, sequenced in a study of T cell changes during pregnancy in multiple sclerosis. Some clones are missing from TCRdb's copy, which holds only in-frame ones; the method was immunoSEQ multiplex PCR. Here the sample spans tens of thousands of clones, about nine tenths being singletons. The material sequenced was CD4+ T cells from peripheral blood mononuclear cells, taken after pregnancy. These receptors came from a female donor in good health, enrolled as a control in a pregnancy study. Both conserved end residues are part of each CDR3. Fields, in order: J gene, D gene, clone size, V gene, CDR3 DNA, CDR3 protein. A D gene is named only where the DNA matches it firmly. Some rows mark clone size as missing; the rest say once, few, many or name a class of expanded clone.

TRBJ2-5,TRBD2,-,TRBV7-2,TGTGCCAGCAGCTTGACTAGCGCCAAAGAGACCCAGTACTTC,CASSLTSAKETQYF
TRBJ2-4,TRBD2,-,TRBV7-8,TGTGCCAGCACCCTTTACGAAAGCGGGAGGGCCACGGCCAAAAACATTCAGTACTTC,CASTLYESGRATAKNIQYF
TRBJ2-2,-,once,TRBV6-5,TGTGCCAGCAGTTACGATACGAGCGGGGAGCTGTTTTTT,CASSYDTSGELFF
TRBJ2-5,TRBD2,-,TRBV6-1,TGTGCCAGCAGTGATTGGGGAGGGAGGGAGACCCAGTACTTC,CASSDWGGRETQYF
TRBJ2-1,-,-,TRBV9,TGTGCCAGCAGCGTAGAAAGGAGTGAGCAGTTCTTC,CASSVERSEQFF
TRBJ2-7,TRBD2,-,TRBV28,TGTGCCAGCAGAATTAGCGGGATGACCTACGAGCAGTACTTC,CASRISGMTYEQYF
TRBJ1-6,TRBD1,few,TRBV6-6,TGTGCCAGCAGTTACGGGACAGAGAATTCACCCCTCCACTTT,CASSYGTENSPLHF
TRBJ2-4,TRBD1,-,TRBV4-1,TGCGCCAGCAGCCATGATTTAGGGGGCCTCCGGGGCAACATTCAGTACTTC,CASSHDLGGLRGNIQYF
TRBJ2-3,TRBD2,few,TRBV11-3,TGTGCCAGCAGCTTCACTAGCGGAAGCACAGATACGCAGTATTTT,CASSFTSGSTDTQYF
TRBJ2-3,-,once,TRBV18,TGTGCCAGCTCCCCTAGCACAGATACGCAGTATTTT,CASSPSTDTQYF
TRBJ1-5,-,-,TRBV6-1,TGTGCCAGCAGCCCGACAGGCCGGGGCAATCAGCCCCAGCATTTT,CASSPTGRGNQPQHF
TRBJ2-7,TRBD2,-,TRBV6-5,TGTGCCAGCAGGCCCGGGGGGGTCCACGAGCAGTACTTC,CASRPGGVHEQYF
TRBJ2-2,-,-,TRBV30,TGTGCCTGGAGTGTAGGGGCAGCGACCACCGGGGAGCTGTTTTTT,CAWSVGAATTGELFF
TRBJ2-1,TRBD1,-,TRBV5-6,TGTGCCAGCAGCCCCAGGGGGCTGGGGGTATACAATGAGCAGTTCTTC,CASSPRGLGVYNEQFF
TRBJ1-2,-,-,TRBV1,TGCACCAGCAGCCAAGATAAGGAGTCCAACTATGGCTACACCTTC,CTSSQDKESNYGYTF
TRBJ2-5,TRBD2,-,TRBV28,TGTGCCAGTCGGACTAGCGGGAGAGAGACCCAGTACTTC,CASRTSGRETQYF
TRBJ1-2,-,-,TRBV6-5,TGTGCCAGCAGTTACACGACTCGGACAGACGATGGCTACACCTTC,CASSYTTRTDDGYTF
TRBJ1-1,-,once,TRBV7-8,TGTGCCAGCAGCTCCAAACCGACCTCGGGGAGCCACACTGAAGCTTTCTTT,CASSSKPTSGSHTEAFF
TRBJ2-4,-,-,TRBV21-1,TGTGCCAGCAGCAAAGAGGAAGGACTGACCTTC,CASSKEEGLTF
TRBJ1-2,TRBD1,-,TRBV5-1,TGCGCCAGCAGCGGACGGACAGGGACTTCAGCCTATGGCTACACCTTC,CASSGRTGTSAYGYTF
TRBJ1-5,-,-,TRBV18,TGTGCCAGTTCGGACGGACAAAATCAGCCCCAGCATTTT,CASSDGQNQPQHF
TRBJ1-6,TRBD1,-,TRBV15,TGTGCCACTGGCGCCGGTCAGGGGGCCTATAATTCACCCCTCCACTTT,CATGAGQGAYNSPLHF
TRBJ2-7,-,once,TRBV7-2,TGTGCCAGCAGCACCGGCTACGAGCAGTACTTC,CASSTGYEQYF
TRBJ2-7,TRBD1,once,TRBV7-2,TGTGCCAGCAGCCCGACAGGGTACGAGCAGTACTTC,CASSPTGYEQYF
TRBJ2-7,TRBD1,once,TRBV12-5,TGTGCTAGTGGTTTGGTCTTTGGACAGGGTCTAGTCGAGCAGTACTTC,CASGLVFGQGLVEQYF
TRBJ1-2,-,-,TRBV2,TGTGCCAGCAGAGAACAGGTGGCCTATGGCTACACCTTC,CASREQVAYGYTF
TRBJ1-4,TRBD1,-,TRBV5-1,TGCGCCAGCAGAGGAGACAGGGGGGGTGAAAAACTGTTTTTT,CASRGDRGGEKLFF
TRBJ2-2,-,-,TRBV5-1,TGCGCCAGCCGCTGGGTTGGCAGGGGTAACACCGGGGAGCTGTTTTTT,CASRWVGRGNTGELFF
TRBJ2-5,TRBD1,-,TRBV7-2,TGTGCCAGCAGCATGTGGGGGACAGGGGGCCTTGGGGAGACCCAGTACTTC,CASSMWGTGGLGETQYF
TRBJ2-1,-,-,TRBV27,TGTGCCAGCAGTTTAAGGGGGAGCGGTTTTCGGGGGGCAGTCAATGAGCAGTTCTTC,CASSLRGSGFRGAVNEQFF
TRBJ1-4,TRBD1,once,TRBV6-1,TGTGCCAGCACCCCGACAGGGAATGAAAAACTGTTTTTT,CASTPTGNEKLFF
TRBJ2-3,TRBD2,-,TRBV27,TGTGCCAGCATCCAGACTAGCGGTCTCACAGATACGCAGTATTTT,CASIQTSGLTDTQYF
TRBJ1-6,TRBD1,many,TRBV11-2,TGTGCCAGCAGCTTAACCGGGACAGATTCACCCCTCCACTTT,CASSLTGTDSPLHF
TRBJ1-3,-,-,TRBV6-1,TGTGCCACCCTCCCGGGGTCAACGGCTGGAAACACCATATATTTT,CATLPGSTAGNTIYF
TRBJ2-1,TRBD1,few,TRBV5-1,TGCGCCAGCAGCCCCGGGACAGGGGGCAATGAGCAGTTCTTC,CASSPGTGGNEQFF
TRBJ2-1,TRBD2,-,TRBV5-1,TGCGCCAGCAGCTCGGGACTAGCGGTAAGCAATGAGCAGTTCTTC,CASSSGLAVSNEQFF
TRBJ1-1,-,once,TRBV18,TGTGCCAGCTCAAAAGGACAGAGAAACACTGAAGCTTTCTTT,CASSKGQRNTEAFF
TRBJ2-1,TRBD2,once,TRBV5-1,TGCGCCAGCAGCTTGGGTGGACTAGCGGGAGTGCATGAGCAGTTCTTC,CASSLGGLAGVHEQFF